Reported below is one T cell receptor beta chain. Its specificity is not known. The entry originates in a study of T cell repertoires in cytomegalovirus infection. Study at large: Public TCR beta signatures were indicative of both CMV infection and a matching HLA type.

Via MiXCR, TCRdb re-called the reads, giving one row per CDR3 protein. Among approximately 990,000 distinct CDR3 sequences listed, around a third were seen once. The receptor comes from a human donor in good health (CMV status not recorded). Some clones in this sample may be carry-over from other donors' samples. This sample comprised cultured CD8+ T cells from PBMCs, obtained from culture after CMV antigen stimulation.

The CDR3 DNA follows: TGTGCCAGCAGTTTCGTGGTTGAGGGGCAAGAGACCCAGTACTTC. Translated, it gives CASSFVVEGQETQYF. The chain couples TRBV28 to TRBJ2-5; either TRBD1 or TRBD2 may fit D (5 bases each). This CDR3 contains 15 residues. Germline values: CDR1 MDHEN, CDR2 SYDVKM. The ends were cut back, 3 bases at V and 2 bases at J, with 13 bases in the middle.